Below, 9 T cell receptor beta chains from the same sample are listed, as sequenced in a study of shared clonotypes between healthy human individuals. The naive CD8 subset, CD45RO-negative cells positively selected for CCR7, excluded terminally differentiated effector memory CD45RA+ cells. Produced via immunoSEQ multiplex PCR; TCRdb's table is partial and in-frame only. Of roughly 2 million clones listed, over 85% are singletons. The sequencing input was naive CD8+ T cells sorted from blood. The receptor set was obtained from a young man in good health.

The rearrangement uses TRBV5-6 and TRBJ2-7, with a possible D match to TRBD2 (6 bases). V lost 0 bases to trimming and J lost 3 bases, with 13 bases between them. The germline V gene has CDR1 SGHDT and CDR2 YYEEEE. This CDR3 is 15 amino acids long. CDR3 loop: CASSLGGGGDYEQYF. CDR3 DNA: TGTGCCAGCAGCTTGGGAGGCGGAGGGGACTACGAGCAGTACTTC.

V and J are TRBV13 and TRBJ2-2; D is undetermined. The V gene lost 3 bases and the J gene lost 1 base, with 3 bases spanning the gap. The CDR3 loop spans 13 amino acids. Germline CDR1 PRHDT, CDR2 FYEKMQ (reference sequence). The DNA for the CDR3 is TGTGCCAGCAGCTTTAGGAACACCGGGGAGCTGTTTTTT. This encodes CASSFRNTGELFF.

This chain links TRBV7-6 with TRBJ2-7; D gene unclear. CDR3 size: 15 residues. Germline V gene lookup returns CDR1 SGHVS and CDR2 FNYEAQ. V lost 2 bases to trimming and J lost 7 bases, with 18 bases between them. The DNA for the CDR3 is TGTGCCAGCAGCTTAAATGGAGCGTCTCCCGGGGAGCAGTACTTC. Protein product: CASSLNGASPGEQYF.

A single count supports this clone. The chain uses TRBV19 and TRBJ1-2; D is undetermined. The ends were cut back, 5 bases at V and 3 bases at J, with 28 bases in the middle. The length of the CDR3 is 19 residues. CDR1 and CDR2 from the germline V gene are LNHDA and SQIVND (reference sequence). The CDR3 DNA follows: TGTGCCAGTAGTCTCACCGTCTTAGGCGCGTTTCTTCCCTACTATGGCTACACCTTC. Translating gives CASSLTVLGAFLPYYGYTF.

Only one count was recorded for this clone. The chain carries TRBV5-6 and TRBJ1-1; maybe TRBD1 (6 bases). V dropped 4 bases and J dropped 7 bases, with 17 bases sitting between them. In germline, CDR1 is SGHDT, CDR2 YYEEEE. This CDR3 has 14 residues. CDR3 sequence reads: CASSATGGWGEAFF. The CDR3 DNA sequence: TGTGCCAGCAGCGCTACGGGGGGCTGGGGTGAAGCTTTCTTT.

This clone has more than one count but fewer than ten. The chain is built from TRBV29-1 and TRBJ1-2; TRBD1 agrees at 10 bases. V shed 4 bases, J shed 4 bases, and the junction held 9 bases outside the gene matches. Germline values: CDR1 SQVTM, CDR2 ANQGSEA. This CDR3 is built from 15 residues. Here the CDR3 reads CSVASGTGESYGYTF. In DNA form, the CDR3 reads TGCAGCGTTGCAAGCGGGACAGGGGAATCCTATGGCTACACCTTC.

The V and J genes are TRBV28 and TRBJ2-2, with TRBD2 matching over 7 bases. There are 13 residues in the CDR3. Germline-derived CDR1 and CDR2 are MDHEN and SYDVKM. The ends lost 7 bases at V and 6 bases at J; junction bases unmatched: 5. This chain's CDR3 is CASTIGGAGELFF. The CDR3 DNA sequence: TGTGCCAGCACCATTGGGGGGGCCGGGGAGCTGTTTTTT. The entire variable domain, with the rest obtained from reference TRBV28 and TRBJ2-2, is as follows: DVKVTQSSRYLVKRTGEKVFLECVQDMDHENMFWYRQDPGLGLRLIYFSYDVKMKEKGDIPEGYSVSREKKERFSLILESASTNQTSMYLCASTIGGAGELFFGEGSRLTVL.

V and J are TRBV7-6 and TRBJ2-1, with TRBD2 matching over 9 bases. V dropped 1 base and J dropped 7; count of bases not matched to a gene: 14. The CDR3 covers 18 residues. Germline V lookup: CDR1 SGHVS, CDR2 FNYEAQ. The CDR3 here is CASSLGGLAGQMDNEQFF. The CDR3 nucleotides read TGTGCCAGCAGCTTAGGGGGACTAGCCGGGCAGATGGATAATGAGCAGTTCTTC.

The rearrangement joins TRBV27 to TRBJ1-3; D is unclear. The CDR3 is 13 amino acids. The V gene lost 6 bases and the J gene lost 0 bases, with 6 bases spanning the gap. CDR1 and CDR2 from the germline V gene are MNHEY and SMNVEV (reference sequence). CDR3 bases: TGTGCCAGCAGCGAATTCTCTGGAAACACCATATATTTT. It yields the protein CASSEFSGNTIYF.